This TCR beta chain was identified during a study of long-term antiretroviral therapy in people with HIV (dated by TCRdb to between 2021 and 2024). Some background on the complete study: The earliest samples were collected roughly a decade before the 2015 WHO recommendation for immediate ART, at a time when ART was usually postponed until CD4 counts fell. A retrospective serial study tested whether changes in peripheral blood TRB repertoire composition and diversity were associated with ART initiation and durable HIV suppression. Among the 25 to 30 participants with HIV, around ten were female. From 25 to 30 adults with confirmed HIV infection, the cohort provided some 200 cryopreserved PBMC samples, gathered serially across a mean of approximately six years (range 1-12). No cross-contamination during QIAcube processing was seen in test extractions of a monoclonal T-cell line run alongside around 30 polyclonal samples.

The immunoSEQ hsTCRB v3.0 assay was used at survey level resolution to sequence the TRB variable region. The targeted TRB sequencing depth was about 40,000-50,000 T-cell genomes per sample. An Illumina MiSeq with a v3 150-cycle kit was used to sequence the pooled TRB libraries. The authors' pipeline ran thus. Repertoire analysis was run in R within a reproducible Nextflow workflow that covered QC, data transformation and analysis. LymphoSeq2, an R package for exploring AIRR-Seq data, was used to implement custom analyses. A few samples yielding fewer than 5000 total TRB sequences were excluded, leaving over 150 analyzed HIV repertoires. Among the 188 retained HIV repertoires, roughly 60 were collected before ART initiation and approximately 130 were collected after ART initiation. Each repertoire was downsampled to 5000 TRB nucleotide sequences, and summary statistics were averaged across 100 downsampling iterations. Only TRB sequences with CDR3 regions of at least seven amino acids were retained for analysis. Diversity was assessed using a clonality score derived from Shannon entropy and using the Gini coefficient. In the repertoire networks, any two of the top 5000 CDR3 amino acid sequences were connected whenever the two sequences differed by an edit distance of one. For TRB CDR3 amino acid sequences, GLIPH2 was used to predict antigen specificity groups and MHC restriction. To flag known CMV, EBV, HIV or tissue antigen associations, CDR3 amino acid sequences were matched against VDJdb and McPAS-TCR. Pre-ART, post-ART and control groups were compared with Wilcoxon signed-rank tests and Holm-Bonferroni correction. Entries here come from immuneACCESS through TCRdb and include only in-frame sequences with V and J called. Some clones fail to appear in such tables; in the studies checked, an unresolved V gene covers under half of the shortfall, and the cause of the remainder is unknown. The V and J calls and clone size are taken from that table; D and trimming were inferred from the DNA. Recorded for this sample are around 26,000 clones; 86% of them occurred a single time. Clones ranked in the top ten supply 4% to 6% of the sample.

Participants were included only if at least one PBMC sample before ART initiation and at least two post-ART samples were available. Treatment was received in the United States of America by all participants with HIV. Before DNA extraction, cryopreserved samples of about 0.9-11 million PBMC were thawed and then washed. At the time of the earliest PBMC sample for each participant with HIV, ages ranged from roughly 23 to 55 years. Each participant contributed PBMC samples from 1-4 timepoints before ART initiation and 2-8 timepoints after ART initiation, with a median of 7 samples. Serial HIV viral load, CD4+ T-cell count, ART history and demographic data were obtained for every participant. Genomic DNA was extracted from unsorted PBMC with a Qiagen kit on a QIAcube, with processing performed in batches of 12 samples. As for this clone: The specificity of this receptor is unknown. The sample holds no much larger clone one base away, and base qualities are not on file.

The full study reports these points: Compared with controls, HIV repertoires had narrower CDR3 length ranges, and the network structure pointed to an antigen-experienced repertoire that shifted only slightly toward naive after ART. Starting ART was linked to a significant rise in TRB diversity, yet even with long-term ART the diversity remained significantly lower than in transplant donor controls. At every time point, the repertoire was dominated by expanded TRB clones first identified before ART initiation, although this dominance fluctuated and, in many PLHIV, declined after ART. Inferences about post-ART repertoire changes are limited because no data were available on ART adherence, viral resistance or therapy changes. Because cell numbers in pre-ART samples were limited, unsorted PBMC were profiled instead of sorted CD4+ and CD8+ T cells. The samples span the years 2004 to 2017, and the ART regimens used may be less effective than current regimens. Limited PBMC availability meant only the TCR beta chain was sequenced, without alpha chain pairing.

A distance of 12 bases separates the germline ends of V and J, which lose 2 bases and 2 bases respectively. CDR1 and CDR2 were assigned from the germline V gene (reference sequence) as MNHNY and SVGAGI. The CDR3 has 15 amino acids, counting the end cysteine and phenylalanine. The kept DNA is CDR3 alone, 45 bases in frame from the first base. The sequence is built from TRBV6-6 and TRBJ1-1, with no confident D gene call. This receptor was taken from a man aged 35 to 55 with HIV. The material was unsorted PBMCs, obtained approximately 2.6 years after starting antiretroviral therapy. The nucleotides read TGTGCCAGCAGTTACCCCCCACCCGGAAACACTGAAGCTTTCTTT. It encodes CASSYPPPGNTEAFF.